Listed below are T cell receptor beta chains from one sample, sequenced in a study of T-cell memory formation after mild COVID-19. TCRdb reprocessed the 5' RACE reads with MiXCR, giving one entry per CDR3 protein. The sample carries just over 350,000 distinct CDR3 sequences, approximately 15% recorded once. Sequences were obtained from PBMCs or a T cell subset sorted from them (not recorded which). These receptors were collected from a man younger than 35 who had mild COVID-19 (a few samples of this study predate the infection). Cell type and time point are not known. Each CDR3 is given with its conserved first and last residue. D genes are given only for firm matches. Clone sizes are given selectively: once, few, many, or a class where the clone is expanded.

CDR3nt,CDR3aa,abundance,v_gene,j_gene,d_gene
TGCGCCAGCCGGGCGGGGGCAGGCACAGATACGCAGTATTTT,CASRAGAGTDTQYF,NA,TRBV5-1,TRBJ2-3,NA
TGCAGCGTCCTGACCCCGAACACCGGGGAGCTGTTTTTT,CSVLTPNTGELFF,NA,TRBV29-1,TRBJ2-2,NA
TGTGCCAGCAGCATGGACAATAACTATGGCTACACCTTC,CASSMDNNYGYTF,NA,TRBV7-3,TRBJ1-2,NA
TGTGCCACCAGCAGAGCGGGGGGGGGGGCAGATACGCAGTATTTT,CATSRAGGGADTQYF,NA,TRBV15,TRBJ2-3,TRBD2
TGTGCCAGCAGCTTCACAACCGGGGCTTCAGAAGAGCAGTACTTC,CASSFTTGASEEQYF,few,TRBV7-6,TRBJ2-7,NA
TGCAGCGTTGGCGGGACAGATACGCAGTATTTT,CSVGGTDTQYF,NA,TRBV29-1,TRBJ2-3,NA
TGCGCCAGCAGAACGGACAGGGTGAGGTATGGCTACACCTTC,CASRTDRVRYGYTF,many,TRBV5-1,TRBJ1-2,TRBD1
TGTGCCACCAGTGACGGGCCGGGAGAGACCCAGTACTTC,CATSDGPGETQYF,NA,TRBV24-1,TRBJ2-5,NA
TGTGCCAGCAGCTTAGTGGGGGGGCCTTCTAGGGAGCAGTTCTTC,CASSLVGGPSREQFF,NA,TRBV7-3,TRBJ2-1,NA
TGTGCCAGTAGGGACAGGGTAGTTGGCAATCAGCCCCAGCATTTT,CASRDRVVGNQPQHF,NA,TRBV19,TRBJ1-5,TRBD1
TGTGCCATCAGTGCCCGGACAGGGGCTGGAAACACCATATATTTT,CAISARTGAGNTIYF,NA,TRBV10-3,TRBJ1-3,TRBD1
TGTGCCAGCAGCTTAAGACAGGGACCCCCCTACGAGCAGTACTTC,CASSLRQGPPYEQYF,few,TRBV7-3,TRBJ2-7,TRBD1
TGTGCCAGCAGCCTAGGGAATAACTATGGCTACACCTTC,CASSLGNNYGYTF,many,TRBV12-3/TRBV12-4,TRBJ1-2,NA
TGTGCCAGCAGCCCATACAGGGGGGAGCAGCCCCAGCATTTT,CASSPYRGEQPQHF,few,TRBV7-2,TRBJ1-5,TRBD1
TGCGCCAGCAGCAAGGACCTCCCGAACACCGGGGAGCTGTTTTTT,CASSKDLPNTGELFF,many,TRBV5-1,TRBJ2-2,NA
TGCGCCAGCAGCTTGGATCGGGGGGTAGACGGCTACACCTTC,CASSLDRGVDGYTF,NA,TRBV5-1,TRBJ1-2,NA
TGTGCCAGCAGCTCCCAACTGAGGGAACGCGAGCAGTACTTC,CASSSQLREREQYF,NA,TRBV12-3/TRBV12-4,TRBJ2-7,NA
TGCGCCAGCAGCTACCAAGGTTCAGATACGCAGTATTTT,CASSYQGSDTQYF,NA,TRBV4-1,TRBJ2-3,NA
TGCAGTGCTAGAGACGGGGGACGATTAAGAGATGGCTACACCTTC,CSARDGGRLRDGYTF,many,TRBV20-1,TRBJ1-2,NA
TGTGCCACCACAAGGGGGGAGCAGCCCCAGCATTTT,CATTRGEQPQHF,NA,TRBV12-3/TRBV12-4,TRBJ1-5,NA